These T cell receptor beta chains were read from a single sample in a study of T cell responses to AZD1222 COVID-19 vaccine. Profiled with immunoSEQ multiplex PCR; TCRdb holds only in-frame clones, not every one. This table holds some 96,000 clones, 85% to 90% found once. The material sequenced was peripheral blood, taken 28 days after the second AZD1222 dose. These receptors all stem from an adult who received the AZD1222 COVID-19 vaccine. The CDR3 runs from the conserved cysteine through the conserved F or W. Each record gives: D gene, J gene, clone size, V gene, CDR3 protein, CDR3 DNA. A D gene is named only where the DNA matches it firmly. Clone size is given for some rows only: seen once, a few or many times, or a class if the clone is expanded.

TRBD2 | TRBJ2-3 | few | TRBV6-2/TRBV6-3 | CASSLVVAGGGTDTQYF | TGTGCCAGCAGCCTCGTGGTAGCGGGAGGAGGTACAGATACGCAGTATTTT
. | TRBJ1-2 | once | TRBV7-2 | CASSSRTEFSLRGYTF | TGTGCCAGCAGCTCCCGGACAGAATTCAGCCTGAGAGGCTACACCTTC
TRBD1 | TRBJ2-7 | . | TRBV28 | CASSLGGQGSYEQYF | TGTGCCAGCAGTTTAGGGGGACAGGGGTCCTACGAGCAGTACTTC
TRBD1 | TRBJ2-7 | . | TRBV19 | CASSIVPAWTGPNEQYF | TGTGCCAGTAGTATCGTCCCCGCGTGGACAGGGCCTAACGAGCAGTACTTC
TRBD2 | TRBJ2-1 | . | TRBV10-2 | CASQLAGGPNEQFF | TGCGCCAGCCAACTAGCGGGAGGGCCAAATGAGCAGTTCTTC
TRBD1 | TRBJ1-5 | . | TRBV5-5 | CASSWGQPNQPQHF | TGTGCCAGCAGCTGGGGACAGCCAAATCAGCCCCAGCATTTT
TRBD1 | TRBJ1-1 | once | TRBV7-2 | CASSRAGTGFEAFF | TGTGCCAGCAGCCGGGCCGGGACAGGATTTGAAGCTTTCTTT
. | TRBJ1-1 | . | TRBV29-1 | CSVAELLNTEAFF | TGCAGCGTTGCGGAGCTCCTGAACACTGAAGCTTTCTTT
. | TRBJ2-7 | . | TRBV13 | CASAAYQNFYEQYF | TGTGCCAGCGCCGCGTATCAGAACTTCTACGAGCAGTACTTC
. | TRBJ2-7 | . | TRBV7-9 | CASSPDTTPSYEQYF | TGTGCCAGCAGCCCCGACACCACACCCTCCTACGAGCAGTACTTC
TRBD1 | TRBJ1-5 | . | TRBV28 | CASSSGQGNQPQHF | TGTGCCAGCAGTTCCGGACAGGGCAATCAGCCCCAGCATTTT
. | TRBJ1-6 | . | TRBV6-5 | CASSYRDWKNNSPLHF | TGTGCCAGCAGTTACCGGGACTGGAAAAATAATTCACCCCTCCACTTT
. | TRBJ2-2 | . | TRBV6-5 | CASSPISVSTGELFF | TGTGCCAGCAGTCCCATCTCAGTCAGCACCGGGGAGCTGTTTTTT
. | TRBJ2-4 | . | TRBV27 | CASSSPGDVVKNIQYF | TGTGCCAGCAGTTCCCCCGGGGATGTGGTCAAAAACATTCAGTACTTC
TRBD1 | TRBJ2-2 | . | TRBV7-8 | CASSSHPTGPGTGELFF | TGTGCCAGCAGCTCCCACCCGACAGGGCCGGGCACCGGGGAGCTGTTTTTT
TRBD1 | TRBJ1-5 | . | TRBV7-9 | CASSLTGDGNQPQHF | TGTGCCAGCAGCTTAACAGGGGATGGCAATCAGCCCCAGCATTTT
. | TRBJ1-4 | . | TRBV30 | CAWSLGTSSNEKLFF | TGTGCCTGGAGTTTAGGGACATCCTCTAATGAAAAACTGTTTTTT
TRBD1 | TRBJ1-6 | . | TRBV6-5 | CASRPGQGFSSPLHF | TGTGCCAGCAGGCCGGGACAGGGATTTTCTTCACCCCTCCACTTT
. | TRBJ2-1 | . | TRBV28 | CASSLEYNEQFF | TGTGCCAGCAGTTTAGAGTACAATGAGCAGTTCTTC
. | TRBJ2-7 | . | TRBV30 | CAWRRDSNYYEQYF | TGTGCCTGGAGGCGGGACAGCAATTACTACGAGCAGTACTTC
. | TRBJ1-2 | . | TRBV7-2 | CASSLDPGHKRRYDYGYTF | TGTGCCAGCAGCTTAGACCCGGGTCATAAACGCCGCTACGACTATGGCTACACCTTC
. | TRBJ1-3 | . | TRBV7-6 | CASSLGQGLSGNTIYF | TGTGCCAGCAGCTTAGGGCAGGGGCTGTCTGGAAACACCATATATTTT